These 14 T cell receptor beta chains were all obtained from the same sample, sequenced in a study of T-cell memory formation after mild COVID-19. TCRdb re-called the 5' RACE reads through MiXCR, storing one row per CDR3 protein. The sample holds about 84,000 distinct CDR3 sequences, approximately 15% seen once. Sequencing input: PBMCs or a T cell subset sorted from them (not recorded which). These receptors originate from an adult woman who had mild COVID-19 (a few samples of this study predate the infection). Cell type and time point are not known.

This clonotype has just a few counts. This chain uses TRBV4-3 with TRBJ1-1, with 9 bases aligning to TRBD1. With 2 bases clipped from V and 3 bases from J, the junction kept 4 bases outside the gene matches. Germline V lookup: CDR1 LGHNA, CDR2 YSLEER. The CDR3 is made up of 15 amino acids. The CDR3 DNA reads as TGCGCCAGCAGCCAATTTGACAGGGGGTACACTGAAGCTTTCTTT. Its protein is CASSQFDRGYTEAFF.

This clonotype was seen more than once but under ten times. The CDR3 nucleotides are TGTGCCAGCAGCCCACCGAGTCCGGGCGGGAGGCCACTACTACTCTCCTACAATGAGCAGTTCTTC. This codes for CASSPPSPGGRPLLLSYNEQFF. The chain has TRBV7-2 and TRBJ2-1, with TRBD2 identical over 8 bases. V shed 5 bases, J shed 0 bases, and the junction held 24 bases outside the gene matches. This CDR3 spans 22 amino acids. In germline, CDR1 is SGHTA, CDR2 FQGNSA. The whole variable domain, remainder taken from reference TRBV7-2 and TRBJ2-1, is GAGVSQSPSNKVTEKGKDVELRCDPISGHTALYWYRQSLGQGLEFLIYFQGNSAPDKSGLPSDRFSAERTGGSVSTLTIQRTQQEDSAVYLCASSPPSPGGRPLLLSYNEQFFGPGTRLTVL.

The genes are TRBV6-2 or TRBV6-3 and TRBJ2-7; no clear D. This CDR3 region has 13 residues. V was shortened by 6 bases and J by 1 base, with 10 bases between the two germline ends. Germline V lookup: CDR1 MNHEY, CDR2 SVGEGT. CDR3 DNA: TGTGCCAGCAGCCACGCGGAATCCTACGAGCAGTACTTC. Its protein is CASSHAESYEQYF.

The V call is TRBV7-9, the J call TRBJ2-1, with TRBD1 matching 8 bases. Germline CDR1 is SEHNR and CDR2 is FQNEAQ (reference sequence). The CDR3 extends over 16 amino acids. V trimming: 5 bases; J trimming: 0 bases; junction bases outside the gene matches: 6. The CDR3 loop is CASSPLGTGSYNEQFF. CDR3 DNA: TGTGCCAGCAGCCCCCTCGGGACAGGCTCCTACAATGAGCAGTTCTTC.

This chain joins TRBV20-1 and TRBJ2-3, with D perhaps matching TRBD1 or TRBD2 (6 bases each). Germline V gene data show CDR1 as DFQATT and CDR2 as SNEGSKA (reference sequence). The CDR3 is 15 residues long. V was shortened by 2 bases and J by 6 bases, with 18 bases between the two germline ends. In nucleotides, the CDR3 is TGCAGTGCTAGATCTCAGCCCCCGGGGGCCGATACGCAGTATTTT. This encodes CSARSQPPGADTQYF.

The V call is TRBV12-3 or TRBV12-4, the J call TRBJ2-7; D is unclear. Between the trimmed V and J ends, which lost 0 bases and 3 bases, there was a span of 9 bases. There are 14 residues in the CDR3. The CDR3 sequence is CASSLARSGYEQYF. CDR3 bases: TGTGCCAGCAGTTTAGCGCGGTCCGGCTACGAGCAGTACTTC.

There are a few counts of this clonotype. This chain joins TRBV29-1 and TRBJ2-7; TRBD2 matches at 8 bases. The V and J ends lost 7 bases and 2 bases, in that order; junction bases with no gene match: 1. Per germline, CDR1 SQVTM and CDR2 ANQGSEA. The CDR3 spans 11 residues. CDR3 nucleotide sequence: TGCAGCGCCGGGGGGGCCTACGAGCAGTACTTC. Its protein product is CSAGGAYEQYF.

This clonotype was detected a few times. The V and J genes are TRBV4-1 and TRBJ2-3; TRBD2 aligns across 11 bases. Germline V gene sequence: CDR1 MGHRA, CDR2 YSYEKL. V lost 6 bases, J lost 3 bases, and 5 bases stayed unmatched. The CDR3 is made up of 15 amino acids. The CDR3 nucleotides read TGCGCCAGCAGAGTAGCGGGGGGGCCAACAGATACGCAGTATTTT. Translation: CASRVAGGPTDTQYF.

This chain links TRBV7-8 with TRBJ2-1; D gene ambiguous. CDR1 and CDR2 (germline): SGHVS, FQNEAQ. This CDR3 is built from 16 residues. V was cut by 2 bases and J by 0 bases, with 11 bases left in between. CDR3 DNA sequence: TGTGCCAGCAGCTTATTCGATTACCACTCCTACAATGAGCAGTTCTTC. Its protein is CASSLFDYHSYNEQFF.

This clonotype was seen a few times. The chain recombines TRBV10-3 with TRBJ1-6, with 9 bases matching TRBD1. V trimming: 3 bases; J trimming: 8 bases; junction bases outside the gene matches: 8. Per the germline V gene, CDR1 is ENHRY and CDR2 is SYGVKD. This CDR3 spans 16 amino acids. This chain's CDR3 is CAISDPQGAIDSPLHF. The CDR3 bases are TGTGCCATCAGTGACCCACAGGGGGCAATTGATTCACCCCTCCACTTT.

The gene calls are TRBV25-1 and TRBJ2-5; D possibly corresponds to TRBD1 (5 bases). Trimming shortened V by 2 bases and J by 2 bases, and 9 bases separated the two germline ends. Germline values: CDR1 MGHDK, CDR2 SYGVNS. There are 14 residues in the CDR3. The CDR3 DNA is TGTGCCAGCAGTGAAGGGGCAGGGCAAGAGACCCAGTACTTC. Translating it yields CASSEGAGQETQYF. Filled out from reference TRBV25-1 and TRBJ2-5, the complete variable domain reads EADIYQTPRYLVIGTGKKITLECSQTMGHDKMYWYQQDPGMELHLIHYSYGVNSTEKGDLSSESTVSRIRTEHFPLTLESARPSHTSQYLCASSEGAGQETQYFGPGTRLLVL.

This clonotype was recorded a few times. The chain combines TRBV7-9 with TRBJ2-7, with TRBD2 identical over 8 bases. The CDR3 covers 16 residues. The V segment lost 3 bases and the J segment 2 bases; nucleotides outside the gene matches: 9. Germline loops: CDR1 SEHNR, CDR2 FQNEAQ (reference sequence). DNA for the CDR3: TGTGCCAGCAGCTTCGCCGGGACTAGTGAGCCCTACGAGCAGTACTTC. Encoded protein: CASSFAGTSEPYEQYF.

This clonotype was recorded a few times. The chain has TRBV15 and TRBJ2-2, with TRBD1 matching over 8 bases. Germline V CDR1 and CDR2: LNHNV, YYDKDF (reference sequence). This CDR3 spans 18 amino acids. With 2 bases clipped from V and 2 bases from J, the junction kept 10 bases outside the gene matches. The CDR3 reads CATSRPPDRGVNTGELFF. The CDR3, as DNA: TGTGCCACCAGCAGACCGCCCGACAGGGGTGTTAACACCGGGGAGCTGTTTTTT. Complete variable domain (other parts from reference TRBV15 and TRBJ2-2): DAMVIQNPRYQVTQFGKPVTLSCSQTLNHNVMYWYQQKSSQAPKLLFHYYDKDFNNEADTPDNFQSRRPNTSFCFLDIRSPGLGDTAMYLCATSRPPDRGVNTGELFFGEGSRLTVL.

CDR3 coding DNA: TGTGCCAGCTCACCACCAGGACGGTCCCTAGCCAAAAACATTCAGTACTTC. It is translated as CASSPPGRSLAKNIQYF. The chain combines TRBV18 with TRBJ2-4; no clear D. CDR1 KGHSH and CDR2 LQKENI come from the germline V gene. The CDR3 consists of 17 residues. Trimming pared 0 bases from V and 0 bases from J, leaving 12 bases between.